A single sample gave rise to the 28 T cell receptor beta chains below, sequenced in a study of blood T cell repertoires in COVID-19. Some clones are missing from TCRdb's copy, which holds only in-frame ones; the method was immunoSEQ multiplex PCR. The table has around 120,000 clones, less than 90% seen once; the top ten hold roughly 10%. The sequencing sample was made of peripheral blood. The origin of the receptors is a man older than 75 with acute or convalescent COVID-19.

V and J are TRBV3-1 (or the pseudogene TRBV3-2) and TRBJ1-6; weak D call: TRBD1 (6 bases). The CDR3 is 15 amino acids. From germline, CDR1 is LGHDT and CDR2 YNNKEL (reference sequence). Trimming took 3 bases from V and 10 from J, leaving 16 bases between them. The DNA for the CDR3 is TGTGCCAGCAGCCAGGGAATACAGGGTAACTCACCCCTCCACTTT. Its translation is CASSQGIQGNSPLHF.

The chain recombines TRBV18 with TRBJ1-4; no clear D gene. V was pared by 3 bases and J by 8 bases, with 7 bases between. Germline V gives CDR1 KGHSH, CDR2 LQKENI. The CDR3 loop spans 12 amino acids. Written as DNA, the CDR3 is TGTGCCAGCTCACCCCCAGCGGAAAAACTGTTTTTT. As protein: CASSPPAEKLFF.

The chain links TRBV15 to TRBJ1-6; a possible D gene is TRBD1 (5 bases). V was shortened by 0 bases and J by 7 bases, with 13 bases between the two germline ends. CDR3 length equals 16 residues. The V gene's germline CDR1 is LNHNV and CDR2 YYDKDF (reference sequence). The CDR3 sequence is CATSRDSPGSNSPLHF. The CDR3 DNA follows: TGTGCCACCAGCAGAGATTCGCCAGGGTCCAATTCACCCCTCCACTTT.

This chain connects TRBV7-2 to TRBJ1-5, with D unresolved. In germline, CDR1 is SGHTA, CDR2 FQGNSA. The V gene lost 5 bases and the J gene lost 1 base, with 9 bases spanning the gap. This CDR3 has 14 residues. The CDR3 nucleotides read TGTGCCAGCAGCGAAGCCCTAAGCAATCAGCCCCAGCATTTT. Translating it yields CASSEALSNQPQHF.

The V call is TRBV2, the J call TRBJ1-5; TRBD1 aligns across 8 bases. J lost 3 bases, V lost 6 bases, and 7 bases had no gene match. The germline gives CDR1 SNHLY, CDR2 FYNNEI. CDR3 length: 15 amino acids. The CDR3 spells CASRQGAVNNQPQHF. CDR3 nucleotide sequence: TGTGCCAGCAGGCAGGGGGCTGTTAACAATCAGCCCCAGCATTTT. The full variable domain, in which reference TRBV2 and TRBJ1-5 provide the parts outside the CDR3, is EPEVTQTPSHQVTQMGQEVILRCVPISNHLYFYWYRQILGQKVEFLVSFYNNEISEKSEIFDDQFSVERPDGSNFTLKIRSTKLEDSAMYFCASRQGAVNNQPQHFGDGTRLSIL.

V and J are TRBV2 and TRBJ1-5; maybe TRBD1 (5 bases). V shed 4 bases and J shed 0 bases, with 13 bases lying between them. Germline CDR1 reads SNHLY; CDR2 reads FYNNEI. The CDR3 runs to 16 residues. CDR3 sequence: CASSGQTRGSNQPQHF. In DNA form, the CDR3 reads TGTGCCAGCAGTGGACAGACAAGGGGTAGCAATCAGCCCCAGCATTTT. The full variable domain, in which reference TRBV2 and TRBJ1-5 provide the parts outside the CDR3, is EPEVTQTPSHQVTQMGQEVILRCVPISNHLYFYWYRQILGQKVEFLVSFYNNEISEKSEIFDDQFSVERPDGSNFTLKIRSTKLEDSAMYFCASSGQTRGSNQPQHFGDGTRLSIL.

CDR3 bases: TGTGCCAGCCTGCGGGACAGCTATGGCTACACCTTC. Its translation: CASLRDSYGYTF. This chain joins TRBV28 and TRBJ1-2, with 7 bases fitting TRBD1. The germline V gene has CDR1 MDHEN and CDR2 SYDVKM. V shed 8 bases, J shed 4 bases, and the junction held 4 bases outside the gene matches. The CDR3 has 12 residues.

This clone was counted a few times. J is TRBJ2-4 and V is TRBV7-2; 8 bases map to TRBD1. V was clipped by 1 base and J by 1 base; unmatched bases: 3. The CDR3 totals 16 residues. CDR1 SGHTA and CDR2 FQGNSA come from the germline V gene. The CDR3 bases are TGTGCCAGCAGCTTAGGGACAGGGCTGGCCAAAAACATTCAGTACTTC. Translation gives CASSLGTGLAKNIQYF.

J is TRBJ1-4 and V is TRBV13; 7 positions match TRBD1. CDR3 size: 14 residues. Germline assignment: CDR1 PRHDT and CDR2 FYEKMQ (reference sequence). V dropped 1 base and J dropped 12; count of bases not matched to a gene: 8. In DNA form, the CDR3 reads TGTGCCAGCAGCTTAGTAGGGGCAGGGGGAGAACTGTTTTTT. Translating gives CASSLVGAGGELFF.

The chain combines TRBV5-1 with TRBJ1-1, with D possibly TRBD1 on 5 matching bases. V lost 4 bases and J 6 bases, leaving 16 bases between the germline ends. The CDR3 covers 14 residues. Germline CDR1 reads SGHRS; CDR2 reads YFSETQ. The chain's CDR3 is CASSPRLQGAEAFF. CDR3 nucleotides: TGCGCCAGCAGCCCCCGCCTACAAGGGGCTGAAGCTTTCTTT.

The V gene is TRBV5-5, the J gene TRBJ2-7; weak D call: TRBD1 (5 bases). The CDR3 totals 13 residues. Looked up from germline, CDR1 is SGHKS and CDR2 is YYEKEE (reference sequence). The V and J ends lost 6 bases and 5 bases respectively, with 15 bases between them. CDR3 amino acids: CASKLTEIHEQYF. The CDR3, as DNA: TGTGCCAGCAAATTGACAGAGATACACGAGCAGTACTTC.

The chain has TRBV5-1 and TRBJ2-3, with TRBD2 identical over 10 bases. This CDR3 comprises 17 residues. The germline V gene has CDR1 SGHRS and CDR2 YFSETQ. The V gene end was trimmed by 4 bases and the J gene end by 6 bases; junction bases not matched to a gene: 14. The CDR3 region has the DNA TGCGCCAGCAGCCACCAACTAGCGGGGAGTCTGGGGGATACGCAGTATTTT. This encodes CASSHQLAGSLGDTQYF.

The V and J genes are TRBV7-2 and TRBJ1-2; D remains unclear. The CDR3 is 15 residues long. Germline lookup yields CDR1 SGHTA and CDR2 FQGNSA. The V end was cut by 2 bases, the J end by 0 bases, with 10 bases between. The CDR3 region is CASSLRMSSNYGYTF. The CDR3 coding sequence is TGTGCCAGCAGCTTACGAATGAGTTCTAACTATGGCTACACCTTC.

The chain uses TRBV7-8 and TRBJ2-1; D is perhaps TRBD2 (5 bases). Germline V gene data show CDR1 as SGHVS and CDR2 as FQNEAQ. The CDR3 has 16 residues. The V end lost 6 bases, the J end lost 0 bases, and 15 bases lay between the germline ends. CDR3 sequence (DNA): TGTGCCAGCAGGTCTAAGAGGGTTAGCTCCTACAATGAGCAGTTCTTC. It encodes CASRSKRVSSYNEQFF.

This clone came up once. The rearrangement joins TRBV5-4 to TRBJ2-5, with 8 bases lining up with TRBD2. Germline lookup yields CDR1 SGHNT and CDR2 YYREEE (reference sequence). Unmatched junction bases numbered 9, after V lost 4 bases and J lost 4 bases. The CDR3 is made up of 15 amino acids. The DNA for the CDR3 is TGTGCCAGCAGCAAGACTAGCGCGGGTGCAGAGACCCAGTACTTC. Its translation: CASSKTSAGAETQYF. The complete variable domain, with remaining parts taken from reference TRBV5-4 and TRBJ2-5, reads ETGVTQSPTHLIKTRGQQVTLRCSSQSGHNTVSWYQQALGQGPQFIFQYYREEENGRGNFPPRFSGLQFPNYSSELNVNALELDDSALYLCASSKTSAGAETQYFGPGTRLLVL.

The CDR3 DNA sequence: TGTGCCAGCAGCGCCGACAGCAACAATCAGCCCCAGCATTTT. Protein product: CASSADSNNQPQHF. The rearrangement links TRBV7-8 to TRBJ1-5; TRBD1 is a possible D gene (5 bases). Trimming stripped 5 bases from V and 3 bases from J, with 11 bases between. Germline CDR1 is SGHVS and CDR2 is FQNEAQ. The CDR3 is 14 amino acids.

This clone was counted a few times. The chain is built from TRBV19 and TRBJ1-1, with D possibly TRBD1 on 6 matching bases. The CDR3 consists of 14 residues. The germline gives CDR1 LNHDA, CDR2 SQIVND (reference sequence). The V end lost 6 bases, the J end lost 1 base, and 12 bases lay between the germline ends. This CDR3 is CASSPQDRNTEAFF. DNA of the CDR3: TGTGCCAGTAGCCCTCAGGACAGGAACACTGAAGCTTTCTTT.

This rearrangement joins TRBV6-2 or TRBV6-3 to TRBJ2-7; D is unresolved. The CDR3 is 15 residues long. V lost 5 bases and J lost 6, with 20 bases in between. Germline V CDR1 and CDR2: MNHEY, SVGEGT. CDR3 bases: TGTGCCAGCAGTGGCAGCCGCGGTAGTCCTGCCGAGCAGTACTTC. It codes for CASSGSRGSPAEQYF.

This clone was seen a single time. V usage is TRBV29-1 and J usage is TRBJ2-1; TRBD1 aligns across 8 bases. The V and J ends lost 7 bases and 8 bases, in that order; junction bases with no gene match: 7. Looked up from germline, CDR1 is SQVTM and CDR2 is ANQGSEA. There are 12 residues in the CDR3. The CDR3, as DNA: TGCAGCGGGAGGACAGGGTGGGATGAGCAGTTCTTC. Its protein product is CSGRTGWDEQFF.

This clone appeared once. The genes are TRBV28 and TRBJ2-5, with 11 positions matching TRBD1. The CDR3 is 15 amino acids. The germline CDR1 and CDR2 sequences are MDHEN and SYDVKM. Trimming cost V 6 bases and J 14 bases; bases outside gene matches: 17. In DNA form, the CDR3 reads TGTGCCAGCAGCGCCTCGGACAGGGGGCACGGTGGGTCTTACTTC. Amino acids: CASSASDRGHGGSYF.

CDR3 coding DNA: TGTGCCAGTAGTATAATAGGGAGCAGCGGCACCTTC. Translating gives CASSIIGSSGTF. The chain combines TRBV19 with TRBJ1-2; D is unclear. Germline V lookup: CDR1 LNHDA, CDR2 SQIVND (reference sequence). The CDR3 is 12 residues long. The V end was cut by 2 bases, the J end by 13 bases, with 14 bases between.

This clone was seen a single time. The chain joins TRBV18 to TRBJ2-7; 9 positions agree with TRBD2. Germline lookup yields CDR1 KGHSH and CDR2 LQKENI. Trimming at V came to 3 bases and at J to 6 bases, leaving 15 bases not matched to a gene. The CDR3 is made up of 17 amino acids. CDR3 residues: CASSPPTGGGGFSEQYF. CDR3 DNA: TGTGCCAGCTCACCCCCTACTGGCGGGGGGGGTTTTTCCGAGCAGTACTTC.

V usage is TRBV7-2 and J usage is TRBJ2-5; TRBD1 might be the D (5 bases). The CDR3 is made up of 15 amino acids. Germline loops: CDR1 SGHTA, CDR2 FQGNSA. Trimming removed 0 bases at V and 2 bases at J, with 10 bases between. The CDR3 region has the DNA TGTGCCAGCAGCTTAGCAGGGGATAATCAAGAGACCCAGTACTTC. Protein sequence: CASSLAGDNQETQYF.

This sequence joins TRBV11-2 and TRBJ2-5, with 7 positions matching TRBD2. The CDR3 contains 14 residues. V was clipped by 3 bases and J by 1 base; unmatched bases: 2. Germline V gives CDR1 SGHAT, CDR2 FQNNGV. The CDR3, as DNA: TGTGCCAGCAGCTTCACTAGCGCCCAAGAGACCCAGTACTTC. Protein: CASSFTSAQETQYF.

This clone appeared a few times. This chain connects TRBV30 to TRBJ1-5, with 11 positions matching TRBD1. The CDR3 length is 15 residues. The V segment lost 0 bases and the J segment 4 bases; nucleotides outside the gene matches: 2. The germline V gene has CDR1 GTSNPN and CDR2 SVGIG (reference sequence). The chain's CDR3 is CAWSVGTGGNQPQHF. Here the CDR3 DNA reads TGTGCCTGGAGTGTAGGGACAGGGGGTAATCAGCCCCAGCATTTT.

The CDR3 bases are TGTGCCTGGAGTGAGGCAGGGGCTCAGCCCCAGCATTTT. This gives the protein CAWSEAGAQPQHF. The chain is built from TRBV30 and TRBJ1-5; D may be TRBD1 (6 bases). The CDR3 contains 13 residues. Germline lookup yields CDR1 GTSNPN and CDR2 SVGIG (reference sequence). Trimming cost V 1 base and J 6 bases, with 10 bases left between them. Full variable domain (rest looked up from reference TRBV30 and TRBJ1-5): SQTIHQWPATLVQPVGSPLSLECTVEGTSNPNLYWYRQAAGRGLQLLFYSVGIGQISSEVPQNLSASRPQDRQFILSSKKLLLSDSGFYLCAWSEAGAQPQHFGDGTRLSIL.

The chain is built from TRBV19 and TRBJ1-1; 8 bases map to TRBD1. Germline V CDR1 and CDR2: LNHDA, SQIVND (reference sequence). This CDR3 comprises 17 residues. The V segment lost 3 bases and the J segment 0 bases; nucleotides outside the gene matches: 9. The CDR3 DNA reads TGTGCCAGTAGTATGAGGGGGACAGGAATGATGAACACTGAAGCTTTCTTT. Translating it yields CASSMRGTGMMNTEAFF.

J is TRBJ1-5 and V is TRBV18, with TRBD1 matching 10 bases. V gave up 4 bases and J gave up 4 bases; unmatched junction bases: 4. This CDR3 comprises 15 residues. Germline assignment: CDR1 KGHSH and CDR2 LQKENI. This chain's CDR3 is CASSRLGQGNQPQHF. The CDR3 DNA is TGTGCCAGCTCACGACTGGGACAGGGGAATCAGCCCCAGCATTTT.